This T cell receptor beta chain was captured by sequencing in a study of cytomegalovirus exposure and HLA in healthy donors. Study observations and caveats: Among the most significant clusters, several appeared linked to common viral pathogens in a later analysis.

PCR employed 60 Vbeta and 13 Jbeta primers. Profiled with immunoSEQ multiplex PCR; TCRdb holds only in-frame clones, not every one. Of 85,000 to 100,000 clones listed, roughly 71% were seen once; the top ten hold 2.7%. CDR1 and CDR2 (germline): MGHDK, SYGVNS. Trimming pared 7 bases from V and 7 bases from J, leaving 14 bases between. The length of the CDR3 is 12 residues. Notes on this clone: Its antigen is unknown. A far larger clone is only one base removed, so a read error is likely.

This clonotype was sampled from a man in his forties or fifties in good health and CMV-seronegative. This chain uses TRBV25-1 with TRBJ2-7; TRBD2 is a possible D gene (5 bases). Source material: PBMCs. DNA of the CDR3: TGTGCCAGCACTTTCACACCGGGGGAGCAGTACTTC. This encodes CASTFTPGEQYF.